This passage covers 30 T cell receptor beta chains from one sample sequenced in a study of cytomegalovirus exposure and HLA in healthy donors. The PCR used 60 Vbeta and 13 Jbeta primers. Method: immunoSEQ multiplex PCR; TCRdb's copy keeps in-frame clones and lacks some. Of over 100,000 clones listed, roughly 65% are singletons. The sample consisted of PBMCs. The receptor set was obtained from a man in his forties or fifties in good health and CMV-seropositive.

The chain carries TRBV5-1 and TRBJ2-5; 9 bases fit TRBD2. Judging by the DNA end, TRBJ2-7 fits better; the J call may be wrong. Germline V gene data show CDR1 as SGHRS and CDR2 as YFSETQ. CDR3 length: 15 residues. CDR3 sequence (DNA): TGCGCCAGCAGCTCCTTAGCGGGAGCGGTCGACGAGCAGTACTTC. It translates to CASSSLAGAVDEQYF.

The sample holds one count of this clone. Here the CDR3 DNA reads TGTGCCAGCAGGACAGGGGGCGCAGGGGAGACCCAGTACTTC. Amino acid sequence: CASRTGGAGETQYF. The chain has TRBV6-1 and TRBJ2-5; 10 positions match TRBD1. V was pared by 6 bases and J by 5 bases, with 6 bases of the junction left unmatched. The CDR3 contains 14 residues. Germline CDR1 is MNHNS and CDR2 is SASEGT.

This sequence joins TRBV7-2 and TRBJ1-5; 10 bases are a match to TRBD1. The CDR3 is 17 residues long. CDR1 SGHTA and CDR2 FQGNSA come from the germline V gene. The trim removed 1 base at V and 1 base at J, leaving 4 bases unmatched. The CDR3 is CASSLGQGAWSNQPQHF. CDR3 sequence (DNA): TGTGCCAGCAGCTTAGGACAGGGGGCTTGGAGCAATCAGCCCCAGCATTTT.

This clone appeared a few times. The chain employs TRBV18 and TRBJ2-5; maybe TRBD1 (6 bases). The CDR3 is made up of 16 amino acids. CDR1 is KGHSH and CDR2 is LQKENI in the germline V gene. V dropped 6 bases and J dropped 4 bases, with 21 bases sitting between them. The CDR3 protein is CASSHIQGSGGETQYF. As DNA, the CDR3 is TGTGCCAGCTCGCACATCCAGGGGAGTGGAGGAGAGACCCAGTACTTC.

The J gene is TRBJ2-1, the V gene TRBV27; the match to TRBD2 covers 10 bases. The CDR3 consists of 18 residues. The V segment lost 3 bases and the J segment 3 bases; nucleotides outside the gene matches: 11. The germline CDR1 and CDR2 sequences are MNHEY and SMNVEV (reference sequence). This CDR3 is CASSFSGLTSGIYNEQFF. The CDR3 DNA sequence: TGTGCCAGCAGTTTTTCGGGTCTAACTAGCGGGATCTACAATGAGCAGTTCTTC.

This clone was seen once. CDR3 sequence: CASSLAGGGAHEQFF. CDR3 in DNA: TGTGCCAGCAGCCTGGCGGGCGGGGGGGCCCATGAGCAGTTCTTC. The chain uses TRBV13 and TRBJ2-1; 9 bases align to TRBD2. The V gene's germline CDR1 is PRHDT and CDR2 FYEKMQ (reference sequence). The CDR3 runs 15 residues. J was trimmed by 8 bases and V by 5 bases; bases with no gene match: 10.

This sequence joins TRBV7-8 and TRBJ2-7; 8 bases agree with TRBD1. The CDR3 runs to 17 residues. V shed 2 bases, J shed 2 bases, and the junction held 11 bases outside the gene matches. Per the germline V gene, CDR1 is SGHVS and CDR2 is FQNEAQ. The CDR3 DNA reads as TGTGCCAGCAGCTTAACGAGACAGGGGTCCGAAGCCTACGAGCAGTACTTC. Protein product: CASSLTRQGSEAYEQYF. Full variable domain (outside the CDR3, taken from reference TRBV7-8 and TRBJ2-7): GAGVSQSPRYKVAKRGQDVALRCDPISGHVSLFWYQQALGQGPEFLTYFQNEAQLDKSGLPSDRFFAERPEGSVSTLKIQRTQQEDSAVYLCASSLTRQGSEAYEQYFGPGTRLTVT.

This clone has more than one count but fewer than ten. The rearrangement uses TRBV4-2 and TRBJ1-1, with D unresolved. The germline CDR1 and CDR2 sequences are LGHNA and YNFKEQ. Trimming cost V 0 bases and J 0 bases, with 8 bases left between them. The CDR3 totals 15 residues. The CDR3 DNA follows: TGTGCCAGCAGCCAAGACGCAAACATGAACACTGAAGCTTTCTTT. Residues: CASSQDANMNTEAFF.

V gene TRBV28 combines with J gene TRBJ1-2; TRBD1 aligns across 10 bases. Germline lookup yields CDR1 MDHEN and CDR2 SYDVKM. The CDR3 spans 15 residues. Trimming removed 6 bases from V and 3 bases from J; junction bases left unmatched: 7. In nucleotides, the CDR3 is TGTGCCAGCAGAGTAACCGGGACAGGGGACTATGGCTACACCTTC. Translated: CASRVTGTGDYGYTF.

V is TRBV14 and J is TRBJ1-2; a weak D match, TRBD1 (6 bases). The ends were cut back, 1 base at V and 1 base at J, with 10 bases in the middle. The CDR3 sequence is 15 residues long. Germline assignment: CDR1 SGHDN and CDR2 FVKESK. The CDR3 sequence: CASSQGTVFNYGYTF. In DNA, the CDR3 is TGTGCCAGCAGCCAAGGGACAGTCTTTAACTATGGCTACACCTTC.

In this sample, this clone turned up once. The chain is built from TRBV28 and TRBJ2-1; TRBD2 aligns across 7 bases. Germline V gives CDR1 MDHEN, CDR2 SYDVKM. The CDR3 sequence is 17 residues long. V gave up 7 bases and J gave up 1 base; unmatched junction bases: 13. The CDR3 DNA reads TGTGCCAGCACGGGGGGAGGGGCCGGGGTTTCCTACAATGAGCAGTTCTTC. The encoded protein is CASTGGGAGVSYNEQFF.

This clone has just a few counts. CDR3 region: CASSDPRTGNTEAFF. DNA of the CDR3: TGTGCCAGCAGTGATCCCCGGACAGGGAACACTGAAGCTTTCTTT. J is TRBJ1-1 and V is TRBV25-1, with TRBD1 matching 7 bases. Germline V lookup: CDR1 MGHDK, CDR2 SYGVNS. This CDR3 region has 15 residues. The trim removed 3 bases at V and 1 base at J, leaving 5 bases unmatched.

The chain combines TRBV27 with TRBJ2-7; D remains unclear. This CDR3 has 12 amino acids. CDR1 is MNHEY and CDR2 is SMNVEV in the germline V gene (reference sequence). Trimming removed 4 bases at V and 0 bases at J, with 4 bases between. The CDR3 sequence: CASSSSSYEQYF. The CDR3 DNA follows: TGTGCCAGCAGTTCCTCCTCCTACGAGCAGTACTTC.

Regarding this clone: Lacking the conserved final phenylalanine or tryptophan, this CDR3 likely reflects a read error. The genes are TRBV7-6 and TRBJ2-7, with a weak D call TRBD1 (6 bases). The CDR3 contains 14 residues. Trimming took off 1 base at V and 3 bases at J, with 10 bases between the two ends. The germline V gene encodes CDR1 SGHVS and CDR2 FNYEAQ. The CDR3 nucleotides read TGTGCCAGCAGCTTAGACAGGGAGAACTACGAGCAGTACCTC. This codes for CASSLDRENYEQYL.

This clone came up a few times. The CDR3 sequence is CASSTRAGPYSNQPQHF. The CDR3, as DNA: TGTGCCAGTAGTACTCGGGCAGGGCCTTATAGCAATCAGCCCCAGCATTTT. This chain uses TRBV19 with TRBJ1-5; the D gene is possibly TRBD1 (5 bases). This CDR3 contains 17 residues. Per the germline V gene, CDR1 is LNHDA and CDR2 is SQIVND (reference sequence). With 4 bases removed from V and 0 bases from J, the gap between germline ends came to 16 bases.

This rearrangement joins TRBV18 to TRBJ2-7; 8 bases are a match to TRBD1. This CDR3 region has 13 residues. The J segment lost 4 bases and the V segment lost 6 bases, leaving 5 bases of the junction unmatched. Germline-derived CDR1 and CDR2 are KGHSH and LQKENI. The CDR3 here is CASSLQGEYEQYF. The CDR3 coding sequence is TGTGCCAGCTCGCTACAGGGGGAGTACGAGCAGTACTTC.

This chain joins TRBV9 and TRBJ2-6; 11 bases are a match to TRBD1. The CDR3 extends over 18 amino acids. Germline V gene data show CDR1 as SGDLS and CDR2 as YYNGEE. With 4 bases clipped from V and 2 bases from J, the junction kept 8 bases outside the gene matches. CDR3 residues: CASSPRGQGEAGANVLTF. CDR3 nucleotides: TGTGCCAGCAGCCCCCGGGGACAGGGGGAAGCTGGGGCCAACGTCCTGACTTTC. Based on the CDR3 plus reference TRBV9 and TRBJ2-6, the full variable domain is DSGVTQTPKHLITATGQRVTLRCSPRSGDLSVYWYQQSLDQGLQFLIQYYNGEERAKGNILERFSAQQFPDLHSELNLSSLELGDSALYFCASSPRGQGEAGANVLTFGAGSRLTVL.

The rearrangement joins TRBV2 to TRBJ1-6; a possible D gene is TRBD1 (6 bases). V lost 4 bases and J 5 bases, leaving 18 bases between the germline ends. The CDR3 totals 17 residues. Germline CDR1 reads SNHLY; CDR2 reads FYNNEI. CDR3: CASSGGTQGINNSPLHF. DNA for the CDR3: TGTGCCAGCAGTGGCGGAACACAGGGTATTAATAATTCACCCCTCCACTTT.

The genes are TRBV6-5 and TRBJ2-3; TRBD2 matches 8 bases. The trim removed 4 bases at V and 0 bases at J, leaving 6 bases unmatched. Germline CDR1 is MNHEY and CDR2 is SVGAGI. The CDR3 has 16 residues. CDR3 nucleotide sequence: TGTGCCAGCAGTTTAGACGGGGGGGCTAGCACAGATACGCAGTATTTT. Protein sequence: CASSLDGGASTDTQYF.

This chain uses TRBV5-1 with TRBJ1-5; D not resolved. The CDR3 is 16 residues long. The ends were cut back, 0 bases at V and 0 bases at J, with 10 bases in the middle. Germline loops: CDR1 SGHRS, CDR2 YFSETQ. For the CDR3, the DNA is TGCGCCAGCAGCTTGGGCCAGTTTGATAGCAATCAGCCCCAGCATTTT. This encodes CASSLGQFDSNQPQHF.

The chain has TRBV28 and TRBJ1-2, with D perhaps matching TRBD1 (6 bases). The CDR3 totals 16 residues. Germline V gene data show CDR1 as MDHEN and CDR2 as SYDVKM. V lost 3 bases to trimming and J lost 3 bases, with 17 bases between them. The CDR3 coding sequence is TGTGCCAGCAGTTTCCCCCCGGGTCAGGGGCACTATGGCTACACCTTC. Residues: CASSFPPGQGHYGYTF.

This rearrangement joins TRBV7-9 to TRBJ2-3; 16 nucleotides match TRBD2. Per the germline V gene, CDR1 is SEHNR and CDR2 is FQNEAQ (reference sequence). There are 18 residues in the CDR3. The J segment lost 1 base and the V segment lost 8 bases, leaving 9 bases of the junction unmatched. CDR3 loop: CASLGGLAGGLGTDTQYF. The CDR3 DNA reads TGTGCCAGCCTAGGGGGACTAGCGGGGGGGCTTGGCACAGATACGCAGTATTTT.

The chain links TRBV10-3 to TRBJ2-1; D might be TRBD1 (8 bases). Germline CDR1 reads ENHRY; CDR2 reads SYGVKD. V lost 7 bases and J 8 bases, leaving 18 bases between the germline ends. The CDR3 sequence is 14 residues long. CDR3 loop: CAIKDREGADEQFF. CDR3 DNA sequence: TGTGCCATCAAGGACAGGGAGGGGGCAGATGAGCAGTTCTTC.

This clone came up once. This chain connects TRBV10-1 to TRBJ2-2; 7 bases fit TRBD1. Trimming at V came to 4 bases and at J to 7 bases, leaving 9 bases not matched to a gene. The CDR3 spans 15 residues. Germline CDR1 and CDR2: WNHNN and SYGVQD (reference sequence). CDR3 residues: CASSAVDRPIGELFF. For the CDR3, the DNA is TGCGCCAGCAGTGCCGTGGACAGGCCGATCGGGGAGCTGTTTTTT.

The chain couples TRBV13 to TRBJ2-3; TRBD2 aligns across 10 bases. V lost 2 bases, J lost 3 bases, and 2 bases stayed unmatched. Germline loops: CDR1 PRHDT, CDR2 FYEKMQ (reference sequence). CDR3 length: 15 amino acids. The CDR3 DNA reads TGTGCCAGCAGCTTAACTAGCGGGGCTACAGATACGCAGTATTTT. It encodes CASSLTSGATDTQYF.

Only one count was recorded for this clone. The genes are TRBV5-1 and TRBJ2-5; 8 nucleotides agree with TRBD1. Matching the DNA end better, TRBJ2-7 makes the J call doubtful. The CDR3 has 15 residues. From germline, CDR1 is SGHRS and CDR2 YFSETQ. The CDR3 DNA follows: TGCGCCAGCAGCTTGCTTCCGGACAGGGCCTACGAGCAGTACTTC. Translation gives CASSLLPDRAYEQYF.

This chain uses TRBV7-2 with TRBJ2-1; 11 nucleotides match TRBD2. The CDR3 extends over 16 amino acids. Germline trimming cut 5 bases from V and 14 bases from J; bases unmatched to any gene: 17. Germline V gives CDR1 SGHTA, CDR2 FQGNSA. Here the CDR3 reads CASSVNSGRAAAGEFF. The CDR3 DNA reads TGTGCCAGCAGCGTAAATAGCGGGAGGGCCGCAGCTGGAGAGTTCTTC.

CDR3 sequence reads: CASSRTGGLWLNEKLFF. CDR3 nucleotides: TGTGCCAGCAGTCGGACAGGGGGGCTTTGGTTAAATGAAAAACTGTTTTTT. V gene TRBV2 combines with J gene TRBJ1-4; 10 bases line up with TRBD1. Losses at the gene ends were 5 bases for V and 5 bases for J; bases not matched to a gene: 11. This CDR3 has 17 residues. Germline assignment: CDR1 SNHLY and CDR2 FYNNEI.

This chain links TRBV7-3 with TRBJ2-3, with D possibly matching TRBD2 (5 bases). The CDR3 spans 14 residues. CDR1 is SGHTA, CDR2 FQGTGA, per germline. V dropped 2 bases and J dropped 2 bases, with 8 bases sitting between them. The CDR3 here is CASSLAGLTDTQYF. The CDR3 region has the DNA TGTGCCAGCAGCTTAGCGGGCCTCACAGATACGCAGTATTTT.

This clone occurred a few times. CDR3 residues: CASSLTGTVSYEQYF. The CDR3 coding sequence is TGTGCCAGCAGCTTAACTGGGACAGTCTCCTACGAGCAGTACTTC. The genes are TRBV7-3 and TRBJ2-7; 7 bases are shared with TRBD1. J gave up 0 bases and V 0 bases, and 2 bases lay outside the gene matches. CDR3 length: 15 amino acids. Per the germline V gene, CDR1 is SGHTA and CDR2 is FQGTGA.